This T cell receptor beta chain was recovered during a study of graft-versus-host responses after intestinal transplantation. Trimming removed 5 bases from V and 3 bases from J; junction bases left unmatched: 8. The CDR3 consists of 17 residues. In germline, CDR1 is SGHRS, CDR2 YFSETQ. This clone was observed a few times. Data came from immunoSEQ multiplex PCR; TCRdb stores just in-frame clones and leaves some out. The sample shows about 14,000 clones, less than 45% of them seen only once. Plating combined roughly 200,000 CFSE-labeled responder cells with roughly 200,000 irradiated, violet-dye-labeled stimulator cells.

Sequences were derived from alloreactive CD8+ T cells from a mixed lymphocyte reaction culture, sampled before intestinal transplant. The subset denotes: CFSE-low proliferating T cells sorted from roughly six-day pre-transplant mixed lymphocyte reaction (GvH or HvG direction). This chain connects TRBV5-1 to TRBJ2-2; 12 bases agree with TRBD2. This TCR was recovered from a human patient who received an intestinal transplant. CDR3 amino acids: CASSSPGTSGHTGELFF. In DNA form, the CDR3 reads TGCGCCAGCAGTTCACCCGGGACTAGCGGGCACACCGGGGAGCTGTTTTTT.